The 9 T cell receptor beta chains listed next were all sequenced from one sample in a study of blood T cell repertoires in COVID-19. Some clones are missing from TCRdb's copy, which holds only in-frame ones; the method was immunoSEQ multiplex PCR. The table shows roughly 260,000 clones, with about 90% occurring only once. Specimen: peripheral blood. These TCRs come from a woman aged 40 to 50 with acute or convalescent COVID-19.

CDR3 in amino acids: CASSLADRGKLSYYTF. The CDR3 DNA is TGTGCCAGCAGCTTGGCGGACAGGGGAAAACTATCGTACTACACCTTC. The chain combines TRBV5-6 with TRBJ1-2, with TRBD1 matching 9 bases. Germline assignment: CDR1 SGHDT and CDR2 YYEEEE. With 0 bases clipped from V and 10 bases from J, the junction kept 13 bases outside the gene matches. CDR3 length equals 16 residues.

This chain links TRBV3-1 (or the pseudogene TRBV3-2) with TRBJ2-5; 11 bases agree with TRBD2. This CDR3 is built from 17 residues. The junction had 11 bases not matched to a gene; V was cut back by 1 base and J by 7 bases. Germline V lookup: CDR1 LGHDT, CDR2 YNNKEL (reference sequence). CDR3 coding DNA: TGTGCCAGCAGCCAAGCCTTATTAGCGGGGGGGCCGAGGACCCAGTACTTC. It translates to CASSQALLAGGPRTQYF.

This clone was observed a few times. This chain links TRBV20-1 with TRBJ2-2; 11 bases line up with TRBD2. CDR1 DFQATT and CDR2 SNEGSKA come from the germline V gene (reference sequence). This CDR3 spans 15 amino acids. J gave up 3 bases and V 6 bases, and 6 bases lay outside the gene matches. The CDR3 region is CSASSGGADTGELFF. CDR3 in DNA: TGCAGTGCGAGTAGCGGGGGGGCCGACACCGGGGAGCTGTTTTTT.

The CDR3, as DNA: TGTGCCAGCAGCTTGGGGCTCCCTAATCAGCCCCAGCATTTT. Translating gives CASSLGLPNQPQHF. J is TRBJ1-5 and V is TRBV5-6; D remains ambiguous. This CDR3 has 14 amino acids. In germline, CDR1 is SGHDT, CDR2 YYEEEE. V was shortened by 0 bases and J by 4 bases, with 8 bases between the two germline ends.

J is TRBJ1-2 and V is TRBV18, with 7 bases that match TRBD1. V was clipped by 5 bases and J by 7 bases; unmatched bases: 7. The germline V gene has CDR1 KGHSH and CDR2 LQKENI. The CDR3 consists of 13 residues. CDR3 DNA sequence: TGTGCCAGCTCAGCGGACAGGCGGGGTGGCTACACCTTC. As protein: CASSADRRGGYTF.

V gene TRBV11-3 combines with J gene TRBJ2-5; perhaps TRBD2 as D (6 bases). Germline lookup yields CDR1 SGHNT and CDR2 YENEEA. This CDR3 has 16 amino acids. Trimming took 1 base from V and 1 from J, leaving 13 bases between them. CDR3 sequence (DNA): TGTGCCAGCAGCTTAGTTGTTGGGGACTGCCAAGAGACCCAGTACTTC. Translation gives CASSLVVGDCQETQYF.

The chain combines TRBV7-2 with TRBJ2-2, with 10 nucleotides matching TRBD2. The junction had 9 bases not matched to a gene; V was cut back by 3 bases and J by 5 bases. CDR3 length: 17 residues. Per germline, CDR1 SGHTA and CDR2 FQGNSA. In DNA, the CDR3 is TGTGCCAGCAGCTTGTTGGGGCTAGCGGGGGAAACCGGGGAGCTGTTTTTT. The encoded protein is CASSLLGLAGETGELFF.

This sequence joins TRBV7-8 and TRBJ2-2; D might be TRBD1 (6 bases). Germline lookup yields CDR1 SGHVS and CDR2 FQNEAQ. The length of the CDR3 is 16 residues. The V end lost 0 bases, the J end lost 4 bases, and 12 bases lay between the germline ends. CDR3 DNA sequence: TGTGCCAGCAGCTTAGCGCGTTTGGGGGCCACCGGGGAGCTGTTTTTT. Encoded protein: CASSLARLGATGELFF.

The chain carries TRBV11-3 and TRBJ2-1, with TRBD2 matching over 12 bases. Germline trimming cut 5 bases from V and 7 bases from J; bases unmatched to any gene: 12. The CDR3 loop spans 17 amino acids. CDR1 SGHNT and CDR2 YENEEA come from the germline V gene. CDR3 in DNA: TGTGCCAGCAGCCAACAAGCGGGACTAGCGGGCCAAAATGAGCAGTTCTTC. It codes for CASSQQAGLAGQNEQFF.